In its sample, the clone carrying this T cell receptor (beta chain) was seen a few times. The data were taken from a study of T-cell memory formation after mild COVID-19. V lost 0 bases to trimming and J lost 2 bases, with 14 bases between them. The V gene's germline CDR1 is SQVTM and CDR2 ANQGSEA. The CDR3 length is 15 residues. MiXCR, run by TCRdb on the 5' RACE reads, gives a single entry per CDR3 protein. This sample carries roughly 150,000 distinct CDR3 sequences, about 14% of them seen once, and the ten largest clones take around 14%. This TCR was sampled from an adult woman who had mild COVID-19 (a few samples of this study predate the infection). Cell type and time point are not known. Sequencing was performed on PBMCs or a T cell subset sorted from them (not recorded which). The rearrangement joins TRBV29-1 to TRBJ2-7; D is perhaps TRBD1 or TRBD2 (5 bases each). The CDR3 region is CSVEDTLGTPYEQYF. The CDR3 DNA reads as TGCAGCGTTGAAGATACTTTAGGGACCCCCTACGAGCAGTACTTC.